This T cell receptor beta chain was profiled in a study of T-cell reconstitution after alpha-beta-depleted transplantation in children. This clonotype was detected only a few times. Its specificity is unknown. Broader study findings: T-cell counts and diversity at one year post-transplant came mainly from newly produced T cells. There were some patients whose high TCRbeta diversity at day 60 came from surviving recipient T cells and thymic progenitors.

The library targeted TCRbeta and was prepared with unique molecular identifiers. TCRdb re-analysed the PCR reads in MiXCR, keeping a single row per CDR3 protein. The data show approximately 980,000 distinct CDR3 sequences, about 31% seen once. The CDR3 runs 15 residues. Germline values: CDR1 SGHTA, CDR2 FQGTGA. With 5 bases removed from V and 3 bases from J, the gap between germline ends came to 17 bases. The V call is TRBV7-3, the J call TRBJ2-7; D is unclear. This clonotype was sampled from a boy less than two years old who had a stem cell transplant for SCID, so the T cells may come from the graft donor. Sequenced here: PBMCs, mostly from graft donor cells, sampled 360 days after TCRalphabeta/CD19-depleted stem cell transplant. The CDR3 region is CASSPSPLPNYEQYF. Here the CDR3 DNA reads TGTGCCAGCAGCCCATCTCCATTGCCCAACTACGAGCAGTACTTC.